A single TCR beta chain is shown here with its context. The repertoire was sequenced with immunoSEQ multiplex PCR; TCRdb's copy has only in-frame clones and lacks some. The data hold 100,000 to 150,000 clones, with roughly 84% observed a single time. This specimen comes from a study of blood T cell repertoires in COVID-19. Study-wide background: In each case, the material was cDNA or gDNA derived from T cells, B-cell-depleted T cells, or PBMCs.

V lost 1 base to trimming and J lost 10 bases, with 20 bases between them. The CDR3 has 16 residues. Germline V lookup: CDR1 SGHVS, CDR2 FQNEAQ. This TCR derives from a man aged 55 to 70 with acute or convalescent COVID-19. The chain recombines TRBV7-8 with TRBJ1-5, with a tentative D call TRBD1 (6 bases). The sample taken for sequencing was peripheral blood. CDR3 DNA: TGTGCCAGCAGCTTAGGAGGGGGGAGGGGTCAAGGACCCCAGCATTTT. It translates to CASSLGGGRGQGPQHF.